One and the same sample provided the 19 T cell receptor beta chains below, sequenced in a study of blood T cell repertoires in COVID-19. Sequenced by immunoSEQ multiplex PCR; TCRdb stores in-frame clones only, minus some. The table shows a few hundred thousand clones, with approximately 86% occurring only once. Specimen: peripheral blood. The receptors were sampled from a man in his forties or fifties who had recovered from COVID-19.

V and J are TRBV11-2 and TRBJ1-1; possible D gene TRBD1, 5 bases. The CDR3 extends over 16 amino acids. The germline V gene encodes CDR1 SGHAT and CDR2 FQNNGV. The V end was cut by 5 bases, the J end by 1 base, with 17 bases between. CDR3 protein: CASSPRSGDGNTEAFF. The CDR3 DNA is TGTGCCAGCAGCCCCCGGAGCGGGGACGGGAACACTGAAGCTTTCTTT.

The chain joins TRBV13 to TRBJ2-7, with 7 bases fitting TRBD1. CDR1 PRHDT and CDR2 FYEKMQ come from the germline V gene (reference sequence). J gave up 5 bases and V 5 bases, and 6 bases lay outside the gene matches. The length of the CDR3 is 13 residues. CDR3 bases: TGTGCCAGCAGCAACAGGGGTGAAGACGAGCAGTACTTC. Translation: CASSNRGEDEQYF.

This chain uses TRBV19 with TRBJ2-5; D gene unclear. Trimming removed 6 bases from V and 0 bases from J, with 11 bases in between. There are 14 residues in the CDR3. The germline V gene has CDR1 LNHDA and CDR2 SQIVND (reference sequence). As DNA, the CDR3 is TGTGCCAGTAGCCCCGGGTCGCACCAAGAGACCCAGTACTTC. Protein sequence: CASSPGSHQETQYF. Supplemented by reference TRBV19 and TRBJ2-5, the full variable domain reads DGGITQSPKYLFRKEGQNVTLSCEQNLNHDAMYWYRQDPGQGLRLIYYSQIVNDFQKGDIAEGYSVSREKKESFPLTVTSAQKNPTAFYLCASSPGSHQETQYFGPGTRLLVL.

This CDR3 is CARRDRGNQPQHF. In DNA form, the CDR3 reads TGTGCCAGACGGGACAGGGGGAATCAGCCCCAGCATTTT. V and J are TRBV6-7 and TRBJ1-5; 11 nucleotides agree with TRBD1. TRBV6-7 is an ORF, with its function uncertain. The CDR3 has 13 residues. Trimming at V came to 9 bases and at J to 4 bases, leaving 2 bases not matched to a gene.

This chain uses TRBV19 with TRBJ2-3; D call uncertain. The germline CDR1 and CDR2 sequences are LNHDA and SQIVND (reference sequence). Deletions cut 1 base from V and 6 bases from J, with 11 bases between. CDR3 length: 14 residues. CDR3 nucleotides: TGTGCCAGTAGTATAGCACTACTTTGGGATACGCAGTATTTT. Translating gives CASSIALLWDTQYF.

The CDR3 spells CASSWGENTEAFF. The DNA for the CDR3 is TGTGCCAGCTCCTGGGGAGAGAACACTGAAGCTTTCTTT. The chain joins TRBV9 to TRBJ1-1; D ambiguous. The CDR3 covers 13 residues. Germline-derived CDR1 and CDR2 are SGDLS and YYNGEE. V was clipped by 7 bases and J by 1 base, with 11 bases between them.

The gene calls are TRBV4-3 and TRBJ2-3, with TRBD2 identical over 9 bases. This CDR3 comprises 18 residues. Germline CDR1 LGHNA, CDR2 YSLEER. V dropped 6 bases and J dropped 4; count of bases not matched to a gene: 17. CDR3 sequence reads: CASSLGRGGGARSDTQYF. The CDR3 coding sequence is TGCGCCAGCAGTCTAGGTCGGGGCGGGGGGGCCCGGTCAGATACGCAGTATTTT.

V and J are TRBV19 and TRBJ2-2; a weak D match, TRBD2 (6 bases). V shed 3 bases and J shed 1 base, with 15 bases lying between them. Germline CDR1 reads LNHDA; CDR2 reads SQIVND (reference sequence). The CDR3 is 17 amino acids. This chain's CDR3 is CASSILGLAENTGELFF. The DNA for the CDR3 is TGTGCCAGTAGTATTTTAGGGTTAGCGGAGAACACCGGGGAGCTGTTTTTT.

This clone was detected once. This rearrangement joins TRBV13 to TRBJ2-3, with 10 bases that match TRBD2. Germline V gives CDR1 PRHDT, CDR2 FYEKMQ (reference sequence). J lost 3 bases, V lost 0 bases, and 12 bases had no gene match. This CDR3 contains 19 residues. This CDR3 reads CASSLGLQRGGQFTDTQYF. The CDR3, as DNA: TGTGCCAGCAGCTTAGGCCTCCAGCGGGGGGGCCAATTTACAGATACGCAGTATTTT.

The chain carries TRBV6-2 or TRBV6-3 and TRBJ1-2; D uncertain. The CDR3 is made up of 13 amino acids. The ends were cut back, 2 bases at V and 5 bases at J, with 9 bases in the middle. Per germline, CDR1 MNHEY and CDR2 SVGEGT. For the CDR3, the DNA is TGTGCCAGCAGTTACGCAAACTGGTATGGCTACACCTTC. This encodes CASSYANWYGYTF.

The chain employs TRBV24-1 and TRBJ1-4, with D maybe TRBD1 (5 bases). The CDR3 runs to 15 residues. Germline CDR1 reads KGHDR; CDR2 reads SFDVKD. The ends were cut back, 9 bases at V and 6 bases at J, with 19 bases in the middle. CDR3 protein: CATSGEGTKDEKLFF. For the CDR3, the DNA is TGTGCCACCTCGGGGGAGGGAACCAAAGATGAAAAACTGTTTTTT.

The rearrangement joins TRBV12-2 to TRBJ2-5; the DNA was not used to check the table's D call, TRBD1. TRBV12-2 is reported as a pseudogene. This CDR3 has 14 amino acids. The CDR3 spells CASPPQGLRETQYF. The CDR3 region has the DNA TGTGCAAGTCCTCCACAGGGCTTAAGAGAGACCCAGTACTTC.

This rearrangement joins TRBV5-4 to TRBJ1-6; D possibly corresponds to TRBD1 (5 bases). Germline V gives CDR1 SGHNT, CDR2 YYREEE (reference sequence). Trimming cost V 2 bases and J 5 bases, with 17 bases left between them. The CDR3 is made up of 17 amino acids. CDR3 sequence (DNA): TGTGCCAGCAGCTTTGGGGGGGGTTTGGGTAATAATTCACCCCTCCACTTT. Protein sequence: CASSFGGGLGNNSPLHF.

The chain has TRBV19 and TRBJ2-3; 12 nucleotides match TRBD1. CDR3 size: 17 residues. The germline V gene encodes CDR1 LNHDA and CDR2 SQIVND (reference sequence). V gave up 4 bases and J gave up 4 bases; unmatched junction bases: 9. The DNA for the CDR3 is TGTGCCAGTAGTAGCAGAGCCGGGACAGGGGGCTCAGATACGCAGTATTTT. It encodes CASSSRAGTGGSDTQYF. The full variable domain, with the rest looked up from reference TRBV19 and TRBJ2-3, is DGGITQSPKYLFRKEGQNVTLSCEQNLNHDAMYWYRQDPGQGLRLIYYSQIVNDFQKGDIAEGYSVSREKKESFPLTVTSAQKNPTAFYLCASSSRAGTGGSDTQYFGPGTRLTVL.

The chain combines TRBV6-4 with TRBJ2-3, with 9 bases identical to TRBD2. The V segment lost 3 bases and the J segment 5 bases; nucleotides outside the gene matches: 3. CDR1 is MRHNA and CDR2 is SNTAGT in the germline V gene. The CDR3 sequence is 14 residues long. The chain's CDR3 is CASSEAGGRDTQYF. Here the CDR3 DNA reads TGTGCCAGCAGTGAAGCGGGAGGCAGAGATACGCAGTATTTT.

The rearrangement links TRBV5-8 to TRBJ1-2; a weak D match, TRBD1 (5 bases). The CDR3 loop spans 13 amino acids. Germline lookup yields CDR1 SGHTS and CDR2 YDEGEE. Between the trimmed V and J ends, which lost 5 bases and 3 bases, there was a span of 11 bases. CDR3 protein: CASRDYRYYGYTF. In DNA form, the CDR3 reads TGTGCCAGCAGGGATTACAGGTACTATGGCTACACCTTC.

This clone occurred a few times. The chain recombines TRBV9 with TRBJ1-3; D is unclear. This CDR3 comprises 16 residues. The V end was cut by 2 bases, the J end by 4 bases, with 16 bases between. Germline V gene sequence: CDR1 SGDLS, CDR2 YYNGEE. CDR3 bases: TGTGCCAGCAGCGTCTCCCCCGCGGTGGCCGGAAACACCATATATTTT. This gives the protein CASSVSPAVAGNTIYF. Complete variable domain (other parts from reference TRBV9 and TRBJ1-3): DSGVTQTPKHLITATGQRVTLRCSPRSGDLSVYWYQQSLDQGLQFLIQYYNGEERAKGNILERFSAQQFPDLHSELNLSSLELGDSALYFCASSVSPAVAGNTIYFGEGSWLTVV.

The chain recombines TRBV6-6 with TRBJ2-3; 8 bases align to TRBD1. Germline V gives CDR1 MNHNY, CDR2 SVGAGI (reference sequence). There are 14 residues in the CDR3. J gave up 1 base and V 8 bases, and 5 bases lay outside the gene matches. The chain's CDR3 is CASLNRGGTDTQYF. CDR3 in DNA: TGTGCCAGCCTAAACAGGGGGGGCACAGATACGCAGTATTTT.

The chain has TRBV19 and TRBJ2-7; 9 nucleotides agree with TRBD2. V dropped 5 bases and J dropped 0; count of bases not matched to a gene: 2. Germline V gene sequence: CDR1 LNHDA, CDR2 SQIVND (reference sequence). The CDR3 consists of 14 residues. The CDR3 loop reads CASSLAGFSYEQYF. Written as DNA, the CDR3 is TGTGCCAGTAGTCTAGCGGGGTTCTCCTACGAGCAGTACTTC.